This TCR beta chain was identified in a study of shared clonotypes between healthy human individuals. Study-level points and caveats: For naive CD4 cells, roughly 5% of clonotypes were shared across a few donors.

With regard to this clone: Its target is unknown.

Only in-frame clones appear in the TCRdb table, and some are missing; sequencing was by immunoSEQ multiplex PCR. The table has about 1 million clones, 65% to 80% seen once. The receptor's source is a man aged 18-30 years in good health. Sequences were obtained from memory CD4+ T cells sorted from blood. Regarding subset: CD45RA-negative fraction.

CDR3 residues: CASSLGGLQAFF. The CDR3 DNA reads TGTGCCAGCAGCTTGGGAGGGCTCCAAGCTTTCTTT. The chain combines TRBV7-2 with TRBJ1-1; D gene unclear. From germline, CDR1 is SGHTA and CDR2 FQGNSA. The ends were cut back, 3 bases at V and 9 bases at J, with 11 bases in the middle. The CDR3 runs 12 residues.